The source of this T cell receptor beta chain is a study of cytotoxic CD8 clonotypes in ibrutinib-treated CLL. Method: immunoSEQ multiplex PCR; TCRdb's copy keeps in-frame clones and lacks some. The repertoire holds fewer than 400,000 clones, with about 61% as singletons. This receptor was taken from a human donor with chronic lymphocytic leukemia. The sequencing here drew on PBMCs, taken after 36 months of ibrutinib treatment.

The CDR3 spells CASGGLGESYEQYF. Written as DNA, the CDR3 is TGTGCCAGCGGAGGACTCGGGGAATCCTACGAGCAGTACTTC. This sequence joins TRBV6-5 and TRBJ2-7; weak D call: TRBD2 (5 bases). The V end lost 8 bases, the J end lost 1 base, and 15 bases lay between the germline ends. Germline assignment: CDR1 MNHEY and CDR2 SVGAGI. This CDR3 is 14 amino acids long.